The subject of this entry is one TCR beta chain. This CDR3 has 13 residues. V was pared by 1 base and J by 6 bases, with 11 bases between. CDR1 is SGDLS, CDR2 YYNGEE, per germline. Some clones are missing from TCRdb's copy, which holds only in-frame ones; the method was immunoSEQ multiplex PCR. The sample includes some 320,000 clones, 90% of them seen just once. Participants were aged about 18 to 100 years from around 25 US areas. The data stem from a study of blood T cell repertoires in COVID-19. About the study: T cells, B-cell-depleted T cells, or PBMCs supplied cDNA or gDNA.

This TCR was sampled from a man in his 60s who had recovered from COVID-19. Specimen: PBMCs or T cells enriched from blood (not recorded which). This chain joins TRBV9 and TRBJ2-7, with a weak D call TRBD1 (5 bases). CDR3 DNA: TGTGCCAGCAGCGTACAGGGTGTGAGCGAGCAGTACTTC. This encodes CASSVQGVSEQYF. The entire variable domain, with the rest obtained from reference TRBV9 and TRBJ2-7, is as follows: DSGVTQTPKHLITATGQRVTLRCSPRSGDLSVYWYQQSLDQGLQFLIQYYNGEERAKGNILERFSAQQFPDLHSELNLSSLELGDSALYFCASSVQGVSEQYFGPGTRLTVT.